The rows below give T cell receptor beta chains drawn from one sample of a study of Ad26.COV2.S vaccination and SARS-CoV-2 variants. Here immunoSEQ multiplex PCR was the method, and the copy in TCRdb shows in-frame clones only, minus some. The table lists over 400,000 clones, 89% of them singletons. This material consisted of peripheral blood, taken in a trial of Ad26.COV2.S vaccine versus placebo. The receptors come from a person aged 18-65 years who received the Ad26.COV2.S COVID-19 vaccine or a placebo. Both conserved end residues are part of each CDR3. D genes are given only for firm matches.

V	J	D	DNA	CDR3
TRBV7-8	TRBJ1-1	.	TGTGCCAGCAGCCGAGGGCTGGCTGAAGCTTTCTTT	CASSRGLAEAFF
TRBV5-4	TRBJ2-1	.	TGTGCCAGCAGCTTGGCCTTATCTGAGAATGAGCAGTTCTTC	CASSLALSENEQFF
TRBV9	TRBJ1-5	.	TGTGCCAGCAGCCGTGGAGGGGTCACCAATCAGCCCCAGCATTTT	CASSRGGVTNQPQHF
TRBV2	TRBJ1-2	.	TGTGCCAGCACCGCTGCGCTAGGGATCTATGGCTACACCTTC	CASTAALGIYGYTF
TRBV28	TRBJ2-7	.	TGTGCCAGCAGTTTCCGCGCGGCCCTCTTGCAGTACTTC	CASSFRAALLQYF
TRBV9	TRBJ2-6	TRBD2	TGTGCCAGCCCCAGCGGGGCTCACTCTGGGGCCAACGTCCTGACTTTC	CASPSGAHSGANVLTF
TRBV5-1	TRBJ1-2	TRBD1	TGCGCCAGCGGGGGACAGGAAGCTGGCTACACCTTC	CASGGQEAGYTF
TRBV18	TRBJ2-1	TRBD1	TGTGCCAGCTCACCGGGGACAGGAGATGAGCAGTTCTTC	CASSPGTGDEQFF
TRBV21-1	TRBJ1-3	.	TGTGCCAGCAGCAACAATACACCAACCTCTGGAAACACCATATATTTT	CASSNNTPTSGNTIYF
TRBV4-3	TRBJ2-3	.	TGCGCCAGCAGCCCTGGCCCCAGGCAGAGAGATACGCAGTATTTT	CASSPGPRQRDTQYF